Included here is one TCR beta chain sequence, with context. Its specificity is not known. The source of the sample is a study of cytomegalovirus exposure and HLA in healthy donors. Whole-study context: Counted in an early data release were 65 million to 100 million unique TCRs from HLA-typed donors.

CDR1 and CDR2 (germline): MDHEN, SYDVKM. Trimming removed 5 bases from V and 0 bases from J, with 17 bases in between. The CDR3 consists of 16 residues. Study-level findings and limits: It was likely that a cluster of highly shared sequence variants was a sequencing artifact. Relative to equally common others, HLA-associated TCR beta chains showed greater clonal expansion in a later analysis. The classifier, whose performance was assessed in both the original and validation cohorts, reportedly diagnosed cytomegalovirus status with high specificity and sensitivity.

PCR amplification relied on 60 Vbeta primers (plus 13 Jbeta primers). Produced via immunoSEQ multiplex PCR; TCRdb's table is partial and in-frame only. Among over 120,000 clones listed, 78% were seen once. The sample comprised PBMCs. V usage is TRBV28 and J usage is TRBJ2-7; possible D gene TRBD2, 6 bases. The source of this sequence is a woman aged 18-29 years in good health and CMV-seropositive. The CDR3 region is CASSQAYGGYSYEQYF. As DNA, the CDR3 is TGTGCCAGCAGTCAAGCATACGGGGGTTACTCCTACGAGCAGTACTTC.